The 22 T cell receptor beta chains below come from one sample, sequenced in a study of human T cells and chemical hapten exposure. TCRdb redid the calling of the RACE reads with MiXCR, one entry per CDR3 protein. The table has around 99,000 distinct CDR3 sequences, under 15% seen once. Time point indicated: patch test 1, 2 weeks after DPC sensitization. Specified treatment: therapeutic diphenylcyclopropenone sensitization with weekly scalp DPC. Specimen: whole blood, collected in connection with sensitization to the hapten diphenylcyclopropenone (DPC). These receptors came from a woman aged 40 to 50 with alopecia areata. Some clones in this sample may be carry-over from other donors' samples.

The chain combines TRBV28 with TRBJ2-6; D uncertain. Deletions cut 8 bases from V and 0 bases from J, with 8 bases between. This CDR3 spans 14 amino acids. From germline, CDR1 is MDHEN and CDR2 SYDVKM. CDR3 loop: CASAPGSGANVLTF. The CDR3 DNA reads as TGTGCCAGCGCCCCGGGCTCTGGGGCCAACGTCCTGACTTTC.

V gene TRBV20-1 combines with J gene TRBJ2-7; D possibly matches TRBD1 or TRBD2 (6 bases each). This CDR3 spans 14 amino acids. Germline CDR1 is DFQATT and CDR2 is SNEGSKA (reference sequence). V lost 5 bases, J lost 0 bases, and 14 bases lay in between. The CDR3 region is CSAFPGASSYEQYF. The CDR3 DNA is TGCAGTGCTTTCCCGGGGGCCAGCTCCTACGAGCAGTACTTC.

This clonotype was detected a few times. This sequence joins TRBV18 and TRBJ1-1; D possibly corresponds to TRBD1 (6 bases). CDR3 length: 15 residues. Germline V gives CDR1 KGHSH, CDR2 LQKENI. V lost 6 bases to trimming and J lost 3 bases, with 17 bases between them. CDR3 in DNA: TGTGCCAGCTCTTTCGCGGGGGCGTGGGACACTGAAGCTTTCTTT. Encoded protein: CASSFAGAWDTEAFF. The variable domain in full, completed from reference TRBV18 and TRBJ1-1, reads NAGVMQNPRHLVRRRGQEARLRCSPMKGHSHVYWYRQLPEEGLKFMVYLQKENIIDESGMPKERFSAEFPKEGPSILRIQQVVRGDSAAYFCASSFAGAWDTEAFFGQGTRLTVV.

The V gene is TRBV20-1, the J gene TRBJ2-7, with a tentative D call TRBD1 (6 bases). The V and J ends lost 3 bases and 0 bases respectively, with 9 bases between them. Germline CDR1 is DFQATT and CDR2 is SNEGSKA (reference sequence). The CDR3 length is 13 residues. The CDR3, as DNA: TGCAGTGCTAGCGGGACAAACTCCTACGAGCAGTACTTC. Amino acids: CSASGTNSYEQYF.

This chain joins TRBV5-1 and TRBJ2-3; 7 bases line up with TRBD1. Germline trimming cut 4 bases from V and 4 bases from J; bases unmatched to any gene: 9. Germline V gene lookup returns CDR1 SGHRS and CDR2 YFSETQ. CDR3 length: 15 amino acids. In nucleotides, the CDR3 is TGCGCCAGCAGCCGAACTCGACAGGGCCCAGATACGCAGTATTTT. This codes for CASSRTRQGPDTQYF.

The chain couples TRBV12-3 or TRBV12-4 to TRBJ1-2; D is perhaps TRBD1 (5 bases). CDR3 length equals 16 residues. V was pared by 5 bases and J by 7 bases, with 23 bases between. CDR3 amino acids: CASSGYGWGADPGYTF. Written as DNA, the CDR3 is TGTGCCAGCAGTGGGTACGGGTGGGGCGCTGACCCTGGCTACACCTTC.

V is TRBV6-2 or TRBV6-3 and J is TRBJ1-2, with D possibly matching TRBD1 (5 bases). Trimming removed 0 bases at V and 8 bases at J, with 7 bases between. Germline CDR1 reads MNHEY; CDR2 reads SVGEGT. The CDR3 has 12 amino acids. DNA of the CDR3: TGTGCCAGCAGTTACTCGAGACAGGGCTACACCTTC. It yields the protein CASSYSRQGYTF.

The V call is TRBV19, the J call TRBJ2-2; a possible D gene is TRBD2 (5 bases). With 3 bases removed from V and 3 bases from J, the gap between germline ends came to 8 bases. This CDR3 has 14 amino acids. CDR1 is LNHDA, CDR2 SQIVND, per germline (reference sequence). Written as DNA, the CDR3 is TGTGCCAGTAGTATCCTAGCAGACACCGGGGAGCTGTTTTTT. Its protein is CASSILADTGELFF. Variable domain in full (rest from reference TRBV19 and TRBJ2-2): DGGITQSPKYLFRKEGQNVTLSCEQNLNHDAMYWYRQDPGQGLRLIYYSQIVNDFQKGDIAEGYSVSREKKESFPLTVTSAQKNPTAFYLCASSILADTGELFFGEGSRLTVL.

This clonotype was counted only a few times. The CDR3 region is CASSPRLAGNGEQFF. CDR3 coding DNA: TGTGCCAGCAGCCCCCGACTAGCGGGGAACGGTGAGCAGTTCTTC. The chain joins TRBV7-2 to TRBJ2-1; 11 bases are a match to TRBD2. CDR3 size: 15 residues. Losses at the gene ends were 5 bases for V and 9 bases for J; bases not matched to a gene: 9. CDR1 and CDR2 from the germline V gene are SGHTA and FQGNSA.

The chain combines TRBV6-4 with TRBJ2-1; 7 positions match TRBD2. The CDR3 has 16 amino acids. Trimming removed 4 bases from V and 7 bases from J; junction bases left unmatched: 13. Germline CDR1 MRHNA, CDR2 SNTAGT. The CDR3 sequence: CASSALGGRLWNEQFF. The DNA of the CDR3 is TGTGCCAGCAGTGCTTTGGGCGGGAGATTGTGGAATGAGCAGTTCTTC.

This clonotype was recorded at least ten times. J is TRBJ1-4 and V is TRBV7-9; D ambiguous. CDR1 is SEHNR and CDR2 is FQNEAQ in the germline V gene (reference sequence). This CDR3 spans 14 amino acids. V was shortened by 3 bases and J by 1 base, with 6 bases between the two germline ends. The CDR3 loop reads CASSLTGTNEKLFF. CDR3 coding DNA: TGTGCCAGCAGCTTGACGGGAACTAATGAAAAACTGTTTTTT.

Many counts were recorded for this clonotype. The chain uses TRBV11-2 and TRBJ2-3; the D is unclear. The V end lost 1 base, the J end lost 4 bases, and 9 bases lay between the germline ends. Germline V gene sequence: CDR1 SGHAT, CDR2 FQNNGV. The CDR3 covers 14 residues. CDR3 in DNA: TGTGCCAGCAGCTTAGCCCCGGTTCCAGATACGCAGTATTTT. This translates into CASSLAPVPDTQYF.

V usage is TRBV28 and J usage is TRBJ2-7; 8 nucleotides align to TRBD1. The trim removed 10 bases at V and 4 bases at J, leaving 18 bases unmatched. The CDR3 totals 16 residues. Looked up from germline, CDR1 is MDHEN and CDR2 is SYDVKM. DNA of the CDR3: TGTGCCAACCCGCGACCAGGACAGGGCTTGCCTTACGAGCAGTACTTC. Residues: CANPRPGQGLPYEQYF.

In its sample, this clonotype was seen a few times. The chain uses TRBV2 and TRBJ1-1; D not resolved. The V gene's germline CDR1 is SNHLY and CDR2 FYNNEI. V was pared by 2 bases and J by 2 bases, with 6 bases between. This CDR3 is built from 13 residues. The CDR3 DNA reads as TGTGCCAGCAGTGAATTGGGTAACACTGAAGCTTTCTTT. Its translation: CASSELGNTEAFF.

The chain carries TRBV20-1 and TRBJ1-5, with 7 positions matching TRBD1. The CDR3 is 12 residues long. Trimming took 6 bases from V and 7 from J; bases not matched to a gene: 6. Germline CDR1 is DFQATT and CDR2 is SNEGSKA (reference sequence). As DNA, the CDR3 is TGCAGTGCGCACAGGGGACGGCAGCCCCAGCATTTT. Translating gives CSAHRGRQPQHF.

The chain combines TRBV7-2 with TRBJ2-3; D gene ambiguous. The ends were cut back, 4 bases at V and 0 bases at J, with 11 bases in the middle. The CDR3 spans 15 residues. The germline gives CDR1 SGHTA, CDR2 FQGNSA. In nucleotides, the CDR3 is TGTGCCAGCAGCTCGTTCGCCGGTAGCACAGATACGCAGTATTTT. Its protein product is CASSSFAGSTDTQYF.

The chain joins TRBV7-9 to TRBJ2-7; 8 bases fit TRBD1. CDR3 length: 13 amino acids. J lost 6 bases, V lost 5 bases, and 6 bases had no gene match. Germline lookup yields CDR1 SEHNR and CDR2 FQNEAQ (reference sequence). CDR3 nucleotide sequence: TGTGCCAGCAGCATGACAGGGGCGGTCGAGCAGTACTTC. Amino acid sequence: CASSMTGAVEQYF.

The sample holds a few counts of this clonotype. The chain joins TRBV28 to TRBJ2-3, with TRBD2 identical over 9 bases. Germline lookup yields CDR1 MDHEN and CDR2 SYDVKM. CDR3 length: 16 amino acids. V dropped 6 bases and J dropped 2; count of bases not matched to a gene: 9. The CDR3 sequence: CASRGAGGRLTDTQYF. In nucleotides, the CDR3 is TGTGCCAGCAGGGGAGCGGGAGGCCGTCTCACAGATACGCAGTATTTT.

The V call is TRBV20-1, the J call TRBJ2-7; a weak D match, TRBD2 (5 bases). The V and J ends lost 3 bases and 0 bases respectively, with 15 bases between them. The germline V gene encodes CDR1 DFQATT and CDR2 SNEGSKA (reference sequence). This CDR3 is 15 amino acids long. The CDR3 region is CSASYASRGSYEQYF. The CDR3 bases are TGCAGTGCTAGTTACGCTAGTCGGGGCTCCTACGAGCAGTACTTC.

The table lists this clonotype with many counts. This sequence joins TRBV6-5 and TRBJ1-2, with TRBD1 identical over 9 bases. The CDR3 totals 15 residues. In germline, CDR1 is MNHEY, CDR2 SVGAGI. V dropped 4 bases and J dropped 4; count of bases not matched to a gene: 7. CDR3 in DNA: TGTGCCAGCAGTTTCGCGGGACAGGGAACCTATGGCTACACCTTC. It encodes CASSFAGQGTYGYTF.

V usage is TRBV6-2 or TRBV6-3 and J usage is TRBJ2-1, with 8 bases aligning to TRBD2. Germline values: CDR1 MNHEY, CDR2 SVGEGT. This CDR3 has 12 residues. The trim removed 10 bases at V and 6 bases at J, leaving 5 bases unmatched. For the CDR3, the DNA is TGTGCCACCTCACTAGCGGTCAATGAGCAGTTCTTC. Amino acids: CATSLAVNEQFF.

In this sample, this clonotype turned up a few times. J is TRBJ1-2 and V is TRBV4-3; no firm D call. Germline V gene data show CDR1 as LGHNA and CDR2 as YSLEER. The CDR3 loop spans 16 amino acids. V lost 0 bases and J lost 4, with 15 bases in between. This CDR3 reads CASSQDSTPGPYGYTF. CDR3 nucleotide sequence: TGCGCCAGCAGCCAAGATTCGACACCAGGACCCTATGGCTACACCTTC.